A single sample is the source of the 2 T cell receptor beta chains below, sequenced in a study of response to subunit inactivated influenza vaccine. TCRdb itself ran the RT-PCR reads through MiXCR, one entry per CDR3 protein. The sample has hundreds of thousands of distinct CDR3 sequences, over 9.5% seen once. Source: PBMCs from blood, taken on the day of vaccination. These receptor sequences come from a man between 50 and 59 years old who received an inactivated influenza vaccine.

This clonotype was seen at least ten times. The chain employs TRBV15 and TRBJ2-7; possible D gene TRBD1, 6 bases. This CDR3 has 14 amino acids. With 5 bases removed from V and 4 bases from J, the gap between germline ends came to 15 bases. Germline V lookup: CDR1 LNHNV, CDR2 YYDKDF (reference sequence). Here the CDR3 reads CATSVRDIEYEQYF. As DNA, the CDR3 is TGTGCCACCAGCGTCCGGGACATAGAATACGAGCAGTACTTC.

This clonotype was counted between two and nine times. The J gene is TRBJ2-1, the V gene TRBV29-1; 10 positions agree with TRBD1. Germline CDR1 is SQVTM and CDR2 is ANQGSEA. The CDR3 consists of 14 residues. Losses at the gene ends were 6 bases for V and 7 bases for J; bases not matched to a gene: 9. This chain's CDR3 is CSVDRQGARNEQFF. The CDR3 coding sequence is TGCAGCGTAGACCGACAGGGGGCGCGGAATGAGCAGTTCTTC.